This T cell receptor beta chain was sequenced in a study of shared clonotypes between healthy human individuals. V lost 7 bases to trimming and J lost 4 bases, with 10 bases between them. From germline, CDR1 is MNHEY and CDR2 SMNVEV (reference sequence). This CDR3 comprises 13 residues. Naive CD8 cells, CD45RO-negative and positively selected for CCR7, excluded terminally differentiated effector memory CD45RA+ cells. Data came from immunoSEQ multiplex PCR; TCRdb stores just in-frame clones and leaves some out. The sample yields around 2,100,000 clones, 85% to 95% seen once. The gene calls are TRBV27 and TRBJ1-4; D is unclear. The sequence was obtained from a man between 18 and 29 years old in good health. Input material: naive CD8+ T cells sorted from blood. CDR3 in DNA: TGTGCCAGCAAGGACGGAAATAATGAAAAACTGTTTTTT. Protein product: CASKDGNNEKLFF.